This entry lists 9 T cell receptor beta chains sequenced from one sample in a study of early T cells in non-severe SARS-CoV-2 infection. TCRdb processed the 5' RACE reads anew with MiXCR; each CDR3 protein has one entry. The table includes about 34,000 distinct CDR3 sequences, about 7% detected once. The source was whole blood, collected at baseline. These receptors all stem from an adult who was a healthcare worker with PCR-confirmed SARS-CoV-2 infection or an uninfected control (not recorded which).

The chain joins TRBV5-6 to TRBJ1-1, with 8 bases identical to TRBD1. J lost 3 bases, V lost 5 bases, and 9 bases had no gene match. Germline CDR1 is SGHDT and CDR2 is YYEEEE. The CDR3 contains 15 residues. Here the CDR3 DNA reads TGTGCCAGCAGTCGACGAAACAGGGGGGACACTGAAGCTTTCTTT. Its protein product is CASSRRNRGDTEAFF.

About this clonotype itself: One end of the junction is discordant with germline, which a read error may explain. The V gene is TRBV5-4, the J gene TRBJ2-1; D may match TRBD1 or TRBD2 (6 bases each). Germline assignment: CDR1 SGHNT and CDR2 YYREEE (reference sequence). The CDR3 is made up of 12 amino acids. The CDR3 sequence is CASSLGAGHLIF. In nucleotides, the CDR3 is TGTGCCAGCAGCTTGGGGGCGGGACACCTAATCTTC.

This clonotype was found a few times. The chain has TRBV4-3 and TRBJ2-5; TRBD1 aligns across 7 bases. The CDR3 consists of 15 residues. The germline V gene has CDR1 LGHNA and CDR2 YSLEER. V shed 4 bases and J 5 bases; nucleotides not matched to a gene: 10. The CDR3 here is CASSRDRRAYETQYF. The CDR3 region has the DNA TGCGCCAGCAGCCGGGACAGACGAGCGTACGAGACCCAGTACTTC.

To note about this clonotype: A read error may be the cause here, since a much bigger clone is one base away. This chain uses TRBV11-2 with TRBJ2-5; 12 bases align to TRBD1. Germline CDR1 is SGHAT and CDR2 is FQNNGV. The CDR3 has 15 amino acids. For the CDR3, the DNA is TGTGCCAGCAGCTCCGGGACAGGGGGCCAAGGGACCCAGTACTTC. Translated: CASSSGTGGQGTQYF.

The chain has TRBV29-1 and TRBJ2-1; TRBD2 agrees at 7 bases. The germline V gene encodes CDR1 SQVTM and CDR2 ANQGSEA. V lost 0 bases, J lost 6 bases, and 2 bases stayed unmatched. The CDR3 runs 13 residues. The CDR3 sequence is CSVEEGEGNEQFF. The CDR3 DNA is TGCAGCGTTGAAGAAGGGGAGGGCAATGAGCAGTTCTTC.

This clonotype rates as large. The gene calls are TRBV7-6 and TRBJ2-1; 7 bases line up with TRBD2. Germline CDR1 and CDR2: SGHVS and FNYEAQ. The CDR3 consists of 17 residues. Trimming at V came to 4 bases and at J to 7 bases, leaving 16 bases not matched to a gene. The CDR3 DNA sequence: TGTGCCAGCAGCTCCCGGGACTACTCGTTCGGTATTAATGAGCAGTTCTTC. It yields the protein CASSSRDYSFGINEQFF.

This clonotype has at least ten counts. One junction end disagrees with the germline gene, perhaps due to a read error. The chain has TRBV7-9 and TRBJ2-1; 7 nucleotides line up with TRBD2. CDR3 length equals 16 residues. Per germline, CDR1 SEHNR and CDR2 FQNEAQ (reference sequence). The CDR3 spells CASSLGGGSGNNEQSF. The CDR3 bases are TGTGCCAGCAGCTTAGGGGGCGGGAGTGGTAACAATGAGCAGTCCTTC.

The table lists this clonotype with many counts. The gene calls are TRBV12-3 or TRBV12-4 and TRBJ2-5; TRBD1 agrees at 9 bases. This CDR3 comprises 15 residues. The J segment lost 4 bases and the V segment lost 5 bases, leaving 8 bases of the junction unmatched. The CDR3 DNA sequence: TGTGCCAGCAGTCCGGGACAGGGTGGAAGAGAGACCCAGTACTTC. Protein sequence: CASSPGQGGRETQYF.

The chain links TRBV6-6 to TRBJ2-7; D gene unclear. V lost 4 bases and J lost 5, with 9 bases in between. Per germline, CDR1 MNHNY and CDR2 SVGAGI (reference sequence). CDR3 length equals 12 residues. The CDR3 coding sequence is TGTGCCAGCAGTTCGACGGTTGACGAGCAGTACTTC. Amino acids: CASSSTVDEQYF.